This T cell receptor (beta chain) emerged from a study of graft-versus-host responses after intestinal transplantation. General study findings and limits: Patients with graft-donor T cell macrochimerism had high graft-versus-host to host-versus-graft clonal ratios in allografts. GvH clones turned up in recipient marrow; some had shown up first in ileum or blood. The study associated peak circulating GvH clone levels with early post-transplant HvG declines.

The germline gives CDR1 MNHNS, CDR2 SASEGT. This CDR3 comprises 14 residues. Trimming shortened V by 5 bases and J by 5 bases, and 13 bases separated the two germline ends. Method: immunoSEQ multiplex PCR; TCRdb's copy keeps in-frame clones and lacks some. The table records 20,000 or so clones, about nine tenths of them present only once. Turning to this clone: Its antigen remains unknown.

The J gene is TRBJ1-5, the V gene TRBV6-1; D is unclear. The source was PBMCs, collected 350 to 400 days after transplant. The TCR was taken from a human patient who received an intestinal transplant, so some T cells may come from the graft donor. The CDR3 here is CASSKDPWDQPQHF. CDR3 DNA sequence: TGTGCCAGCAGTAAGGACCCCTGGGATCAGCCCCAGCATTTT.